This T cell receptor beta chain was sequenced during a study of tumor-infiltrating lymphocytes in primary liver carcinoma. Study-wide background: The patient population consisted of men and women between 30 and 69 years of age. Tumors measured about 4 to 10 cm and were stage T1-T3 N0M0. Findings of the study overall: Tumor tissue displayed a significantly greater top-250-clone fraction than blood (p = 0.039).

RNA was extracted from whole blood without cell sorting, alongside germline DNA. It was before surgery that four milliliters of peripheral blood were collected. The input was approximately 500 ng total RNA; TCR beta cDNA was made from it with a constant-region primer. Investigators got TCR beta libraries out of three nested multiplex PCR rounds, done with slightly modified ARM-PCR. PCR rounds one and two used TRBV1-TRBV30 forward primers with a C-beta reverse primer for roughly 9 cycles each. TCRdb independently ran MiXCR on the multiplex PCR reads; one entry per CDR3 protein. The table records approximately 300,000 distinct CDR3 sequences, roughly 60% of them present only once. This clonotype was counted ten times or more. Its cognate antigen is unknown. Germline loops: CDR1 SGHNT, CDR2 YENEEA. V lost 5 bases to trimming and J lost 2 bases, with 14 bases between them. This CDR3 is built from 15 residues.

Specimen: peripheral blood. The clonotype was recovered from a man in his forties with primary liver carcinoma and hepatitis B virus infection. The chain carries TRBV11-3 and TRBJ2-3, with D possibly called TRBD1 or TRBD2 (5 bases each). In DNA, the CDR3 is TGTGCCAGCAGCATGAGGGGTAGCAACACAGATACGCAGTATTTT. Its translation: CASSMRGSNTDTQYF.